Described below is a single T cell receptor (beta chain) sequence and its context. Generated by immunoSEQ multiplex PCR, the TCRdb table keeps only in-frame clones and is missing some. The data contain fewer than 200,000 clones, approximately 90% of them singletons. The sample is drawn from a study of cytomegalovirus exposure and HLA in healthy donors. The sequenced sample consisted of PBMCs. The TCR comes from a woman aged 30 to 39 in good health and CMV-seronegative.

This CDR3 reads CASSRERGRSRPNETQYF. For the CDR3, the DNA is TGTGCCAGCAGCCGGGAGCGGGGACGGTCCCGCCCAAATGAGACCCAGTACTTC. V usage is TRBV2 and J usage is TRBJ2-5; 7 nucleotides agree with TRBD2. The germline CDR1 and CDR2 sequences are SNHLY and FYNNEI. V dropped 6 bases and J dropped 5; count of bases not matched to a gene: 21. The CDR3 is 18 residues long.